Listed below are T cell receptor beta chains from one sample, sequenced in a study of radiotherapy plus CTLA-4 blockade in lung cancer. The table came from immunoSEQ multiplex PCR; TCRdb's copy has only in-frame clones and leaves some out. The sample has around 99,000 clones, around 88% seen once; the top ten hold more than 4.5%. The source was peripheral blood, collected from a patient treated with radiotherapy plus ipilimumab. These receptors were obtained from a human donor with non-small cell lung cancer that progressed on radiotherapy plus ipilimumab. The CDR3 runs from the conserved cysteine through the conserved F or W. Each record gives: J gene, V gene, CDR3 protein.

j_call: TRBJ2-4; v_call: TRBV6-5; cdr3_aa: CASESGGGIQYF
j_call: TRBJ1-3; v_call: TRBV4-2; cdr3_aa: CASSQEGLQGYGNTIYF
j_call: TRBJ1-5; v_call: TRBV19; cdr3_aa: CASSTHSRDSSNQPQHF
j_call: TRBJ1-1; v_call: TRBV5-6; cdr3_aa: CASSFGTTEAFF
j_call: TRBJ2-6; v_call: TRBV9; cdr3_aa: CASSVGGGKTGANVLTF
j_call: TRBJ1-5; v_call: TRBV10-3; cdr3_aa: CAISGTGSNQPQHF
j_call: TRBJ2-1; v_call: TRBV4-2; cdr3_aa: CASSQLAGGGSEQFF
j_call: TRBJ2-3; v_call: TRBV11-2; cdr3_aa: CASSLVTDTQYF
j_call: TRBJ2-5; v_call: TRBV7-8; cdr3_aa: CASSYHSETQYF
j_call: TRBJ2-3; v_call: TRBV11-3; cdr3_aa: CASSSTGGPTDTQYF
j_call: TRBJ2-3; v_call: TRBV4-1; cdr3_aa: CASSQEFGAGGRDTQYF
j_call: TRBJ1-2; v_call: TRBV2; cdr3_aa: CASRRQGTGSGYTF
j_call: TRBJ1-5; v_call: TRBV4-2; cdr3_aa: CASSLQTGSNQPQHF
j_call: TRBJ1-2; v_call: TRBV10-2; cdr3_aa: CASRDTGNNYGYTF
j_call: TRBJ2-1; v_call: TRBV28; cdr3_aa: CASSYSSSYNEQFF
j_call: TRBJ1-1; v_call: TRBV19; cdr3_aa: CATLGGRITEAFF
j_call: TRBJ2-3; v_call: TRBV5-1; cdr3_aa: CASSSAGSGSDTQYF
j_call: TRBJ1-2; v_call: TRBV7-9; cdr3_aa: CAGGIRELGYGYTF